This T cell receptor beta chain was identified in a study of blood T cell repertoires in COVID-19. V was pared by 5 bases and J by 4 bases, with 11 bases between. CDR3 length: 13 amino acids. Some clones are missing from TCRdb's copy, which holds only in-frame ones; the method was immunoSEQ multiplex PCR. The profile covers 450,000 or so clones, with 85% to 90% appearing a single time and 0.7% to 1% taken by the ten largest. The rearrangement uses TRBV12-3 or TRBV12-4 and TRBJ1-1; D gene ambiguous. This receptor was identified in a man between 18 and 35 years old with COVID-19, enrolled during active disease. The sample comprised peripheral blood. In DNA form, the CDR3 reads TGTGCCAGCAGTACAACGAGGGTCACTGAAGCTTTCTTT. This encodes CASSTTRVTEAFF.